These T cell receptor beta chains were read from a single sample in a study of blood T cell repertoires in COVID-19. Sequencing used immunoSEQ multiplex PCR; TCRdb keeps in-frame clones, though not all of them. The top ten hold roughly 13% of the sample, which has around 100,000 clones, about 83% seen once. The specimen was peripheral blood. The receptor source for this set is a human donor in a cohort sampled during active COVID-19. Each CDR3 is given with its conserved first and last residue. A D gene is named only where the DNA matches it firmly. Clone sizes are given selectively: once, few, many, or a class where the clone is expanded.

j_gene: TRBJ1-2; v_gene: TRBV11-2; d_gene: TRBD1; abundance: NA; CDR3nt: TGTGCCAGCAGCCCGGCAGGGGGCTACGGCTACACCTTC; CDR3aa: CASSPAGGYGYTF
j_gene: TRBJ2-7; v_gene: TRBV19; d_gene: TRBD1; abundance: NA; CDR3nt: TGTGCCAGTAGTAGACCGGGACAGGGATTCTACGAGCAGTACTTC; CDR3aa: CASSRPGQGFYEQYF
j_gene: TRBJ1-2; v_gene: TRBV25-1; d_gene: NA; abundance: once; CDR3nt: TGTGCCAGCAGTGATTCCAGCTATGGCTACACCTTC; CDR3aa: CASSDSSYGYTF
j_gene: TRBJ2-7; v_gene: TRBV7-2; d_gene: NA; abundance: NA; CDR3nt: TGTGCCAGCAGCTCCAGTTACTCCTACGAGCAGTACTTC; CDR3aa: CASSSSYSYEQYF
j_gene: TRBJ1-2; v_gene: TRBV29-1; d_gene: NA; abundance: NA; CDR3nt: TGCAGCGTAACAGGGTTAAATGGCTACACCTTC; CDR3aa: CSVTGLNGYTF
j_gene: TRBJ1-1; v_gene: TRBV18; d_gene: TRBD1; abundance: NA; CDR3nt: TGTGCCAGCTCACCGGTCGCAGGGGGCGTCACTGAAGCTTTCTTT; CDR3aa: CASSPVAGGVTEAFF
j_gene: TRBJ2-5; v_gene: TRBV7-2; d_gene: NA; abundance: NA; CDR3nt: TGTGCCAGCAGCTTAGATGAGGTGGGGACCCAGTACTTC; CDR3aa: CASSLDEVGTQYF
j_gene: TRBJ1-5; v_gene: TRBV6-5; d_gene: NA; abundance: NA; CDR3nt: TGTGCCAGCATGGCGGAGCTGACCTCTAATCAGCCCCAGCATTTT; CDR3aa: CASMAELTSNQPQHF
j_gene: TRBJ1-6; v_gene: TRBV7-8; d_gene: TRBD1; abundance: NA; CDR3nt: TGTGCCAGCAGCTCACAGGGGACCAGCTCCTATAATTCACCCCTCCACTTT; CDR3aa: CASSSQGTSSYNSPLHF
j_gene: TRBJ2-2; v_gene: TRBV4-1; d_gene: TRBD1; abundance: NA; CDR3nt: TGCGCCAGCAGCCCTAAGGGGGCCAACACGAACACCGGGGAGCTGTTTTTT; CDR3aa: CASSPKGANTNTGELFF
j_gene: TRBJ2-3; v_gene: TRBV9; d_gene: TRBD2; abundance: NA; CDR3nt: TGTGCCAGCAGCCCGCCGATGGGACTAGCGGGGAAAGATACGCAGTATTTT; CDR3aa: CASSPPMGLAGKDTQYF
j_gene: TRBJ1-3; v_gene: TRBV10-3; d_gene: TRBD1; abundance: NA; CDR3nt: TGTGCCATCAGTCACGGACAGGGGGTCGGAAACACCATATATTTT; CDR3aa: CAISHGQGVGNTIYF
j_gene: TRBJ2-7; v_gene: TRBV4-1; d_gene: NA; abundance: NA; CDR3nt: TGCGCCAGCAGCCAACCGGGACAGCGGGCTTGGTACGAGCAGTACTTC; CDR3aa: CASSQPGQRAWYEQYF
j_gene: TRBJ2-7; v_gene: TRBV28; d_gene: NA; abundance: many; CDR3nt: TGTGCCACCAAAAGACAGAACACCCTATCCTACGAGCAGTACTTC; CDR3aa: CATKRQNTLSYEQYF
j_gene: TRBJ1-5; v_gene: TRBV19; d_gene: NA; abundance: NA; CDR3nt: TGTGCCAGTAGTGAGCAGGGAGGGATAAATCAGCCCCAGCATTTT; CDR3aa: CASSEQGGINQPQHF
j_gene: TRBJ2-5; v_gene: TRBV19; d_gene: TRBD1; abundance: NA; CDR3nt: TGTGCCAGTAGCCGGACAGGGTTAGGAGAGACCCAGTACTTC; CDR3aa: CASSRTGLGETQYF
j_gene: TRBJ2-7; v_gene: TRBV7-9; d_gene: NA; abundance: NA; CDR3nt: TGTGCCAGCAGCCTGCAGGGCTACGAGCAGTACTTC; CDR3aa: CASSLQGYEQYF
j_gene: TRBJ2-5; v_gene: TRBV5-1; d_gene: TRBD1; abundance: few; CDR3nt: TGCGCCAGCAGCTTCCAGGGGGCACAAGAGACCCAGTACTTC; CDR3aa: CASSFQGAQETQYF
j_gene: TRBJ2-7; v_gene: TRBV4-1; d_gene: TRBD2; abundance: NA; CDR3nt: TGCGCCAGCAGCCAGGGACTAGCGGATTCCTACGAGCAGTACTTC; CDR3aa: CASSQGLADSYEQYF
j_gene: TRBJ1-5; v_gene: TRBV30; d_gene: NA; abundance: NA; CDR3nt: TGTGCCTGGAGTGGAGGGCGAGAGCAGCCCCAGCATTTT; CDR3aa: CAWSGGREQPQHF
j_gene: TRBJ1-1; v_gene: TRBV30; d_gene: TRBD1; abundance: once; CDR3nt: TGTGCCTGGGCTCAGGGGGCGCCGGACACTGAAGCTTTCTTT; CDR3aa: CAWAQGAPDTEAFF
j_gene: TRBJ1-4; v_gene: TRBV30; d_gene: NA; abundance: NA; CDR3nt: TGTGCCTGGAGGGCCGGCGGACAGTTTAATGAAAAACTGTTTTTT; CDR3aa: CAWRAGGQFNEKLFF
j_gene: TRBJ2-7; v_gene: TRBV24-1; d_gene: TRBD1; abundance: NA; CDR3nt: TGTGCCACAGCCCGGGACAGACCCTACGAGCAGTACTTC; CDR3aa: CATARDRPYEQYF
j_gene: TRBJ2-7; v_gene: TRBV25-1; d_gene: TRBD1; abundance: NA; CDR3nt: TGTGCCAGCAGTGAATTAGCAGGGGGCAGTATCTACGAGCAGTACTTC; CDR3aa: CASSELAGGSIYEQYF
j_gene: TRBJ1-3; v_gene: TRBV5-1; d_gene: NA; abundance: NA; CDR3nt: TGCGCCAGCAGCCCTGGACAGATCTCTGGAAACACCATATATTTT; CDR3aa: CASSPGQISGNTIYF
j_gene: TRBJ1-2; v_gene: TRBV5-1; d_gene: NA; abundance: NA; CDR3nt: TGCGCCAGCAGCTTGTCGGCAGGGCCCCTTGGCTACACCTTC; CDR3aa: CASSLSAGPLGYTF
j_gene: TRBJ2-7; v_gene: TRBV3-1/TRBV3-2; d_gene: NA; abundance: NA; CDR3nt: TGTGCCAGCAGCTTTAACTTGATGCGCGAGCAGTACTTC; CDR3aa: CASSFNLMREQYF
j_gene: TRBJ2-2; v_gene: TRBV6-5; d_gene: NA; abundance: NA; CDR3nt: TGTGCCAGCAGATCGAGAGGGGGGGAGCTGTTTTTT; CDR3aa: CASRSRGGELFF
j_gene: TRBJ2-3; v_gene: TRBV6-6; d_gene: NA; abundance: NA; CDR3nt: TGTGCCACCCAAGAGAGGGCGACAGATACGCAGTATTTT; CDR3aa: CATQERATDTQYF
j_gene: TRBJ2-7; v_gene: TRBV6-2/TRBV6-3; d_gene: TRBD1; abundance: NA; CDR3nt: TGTGCCAGCAGTAGCCCAGGGGGCGGGAAAGAGCAGTACTTC; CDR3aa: CASSSPGGGKEQYF
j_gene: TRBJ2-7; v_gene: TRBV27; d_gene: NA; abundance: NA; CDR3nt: TGTGCCAGCAGTTTAGTCGGGATAGGGCCCTACGAGCAGTACTTC; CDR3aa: CASSLVGIGPYEQYF
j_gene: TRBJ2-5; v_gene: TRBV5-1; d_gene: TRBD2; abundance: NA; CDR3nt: TGCGCCAGCAGCTTGGCAAGGACTAGCGGGGAGATTCAAGAGACCCAGTACTTC; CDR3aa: CASSLARTSGEIQETQYF
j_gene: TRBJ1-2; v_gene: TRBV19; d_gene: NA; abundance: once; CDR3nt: TGTGCCAGTAGTATTAGCAGTAACTATGGCTACACCTTC; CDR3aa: CASSISSNYGYTF
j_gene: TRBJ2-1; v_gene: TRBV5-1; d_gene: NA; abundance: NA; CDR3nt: TGCGCCAGCAGCTTGGTCTCTCCCTTCAATGAGCAGTTCTTC; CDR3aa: CASSLVSPFNEQFF
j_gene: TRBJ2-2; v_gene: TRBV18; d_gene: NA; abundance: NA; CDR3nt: TGTGCCAGCTCACTCCAGGGTTACACCGGGGAGCTGTTTTTT; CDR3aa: CASSLQGYTGELFF
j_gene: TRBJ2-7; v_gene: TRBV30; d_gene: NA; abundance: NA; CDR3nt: TGTGCCTGGAGAAGACTTATGGACATCAGAGACGAGCAGTACTTC; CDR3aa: CAWRRLMDIRDEQYF